This T cell receptor beta chain derives from a study of post-analysis software for immune sequencing data. TCR beta cDNA libraries had unique molecular identifiers. One entry per CDR3 protein results from TCRdb running MiXCR on the PCR reads. The table has around 200,000 distinct CDR3 sequences, approximately 30% seen once; the top ten hold approximately 3.6%. This clonotype turned up a few times. Antigen: not known. The V and J ends lost 4 bases and 9 bases respectively, with 19 bases between them. Germline-derived CDR1 and CDR2 are DFQATT and SNEGSKA (reference sequence). CDR3 length: 14 amino acids. Broader study findings: Patients used a handful of TRBV segments, including TRBV5-6, TRBV5-1 and TRBV20-1, more often than controls. Batch-mates among the samples co-clustered strongly by F measure.

The clonotype originates from a girl younger than 18 with multiple sclerosis. Sequencing was performed on blood. The rearrangement links TRBV20-1 to TRBJ2-1, with a possible D match to TRBD2 (6 bases). The CDR3 protein is CSAKTTSRAGEQFF. The DNA of the CDR3 is TGCAGTGCTAAAACAACTAGCAGGGCAGGTGAGCAGTTCTTC.